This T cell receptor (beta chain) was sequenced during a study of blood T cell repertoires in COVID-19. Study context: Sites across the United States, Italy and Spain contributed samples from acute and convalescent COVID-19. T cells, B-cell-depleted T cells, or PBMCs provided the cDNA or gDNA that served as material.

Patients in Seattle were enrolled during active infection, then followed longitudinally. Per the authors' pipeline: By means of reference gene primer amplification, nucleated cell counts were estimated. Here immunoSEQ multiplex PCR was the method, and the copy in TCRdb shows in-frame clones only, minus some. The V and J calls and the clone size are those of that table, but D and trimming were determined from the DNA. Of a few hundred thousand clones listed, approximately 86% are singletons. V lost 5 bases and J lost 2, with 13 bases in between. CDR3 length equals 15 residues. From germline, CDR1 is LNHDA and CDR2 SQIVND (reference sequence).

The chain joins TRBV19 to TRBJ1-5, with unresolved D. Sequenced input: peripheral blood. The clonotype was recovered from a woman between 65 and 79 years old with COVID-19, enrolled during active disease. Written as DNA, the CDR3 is TGTGCCAGTAGTCCCGAACGGTACGGCAATCAGCCCCAGCATTTT. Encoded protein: CASSPERYGNQPQHF. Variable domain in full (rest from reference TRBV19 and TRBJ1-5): DGGITQSPKYLFRKEGQNVTLSCEQNLNHDAMYWYRQDPGQGLRLIYYSQIVNDFQKGDIAEGYSVSREKKESFPLTVTSAQKNPTAFYLCASSPERYGNQPQHFGDGTRLSIL.